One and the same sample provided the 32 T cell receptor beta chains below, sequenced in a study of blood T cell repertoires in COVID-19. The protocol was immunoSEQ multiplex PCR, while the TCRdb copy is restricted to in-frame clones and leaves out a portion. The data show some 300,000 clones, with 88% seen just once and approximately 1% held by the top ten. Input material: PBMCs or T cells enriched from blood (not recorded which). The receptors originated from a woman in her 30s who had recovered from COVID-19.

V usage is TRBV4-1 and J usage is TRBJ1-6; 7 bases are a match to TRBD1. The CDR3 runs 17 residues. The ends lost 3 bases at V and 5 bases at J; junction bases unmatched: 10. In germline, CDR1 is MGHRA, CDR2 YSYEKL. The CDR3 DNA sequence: TGCGCCAGCAGCCAGGGGACAGTCTCGAGACATAATTCACCCCTCCACTTT. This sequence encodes CASSQGTVSRHNSPLHF.

In DNA form, the CDR3 reads TGTGCCAGTAGCCCCGTTGCGTCGGACAGATTTTCACCCCTCCACTTT. As protein: CASSPVASDRFSPLHF. The chain couples TRBV19 to TRBJ1-6; D is perhaps TRBD1 (6 bases). Per germline, CDR1 LNHDA and CDR2 SQIVND (reference sequence). Between the trimmed V and J ends, which lost 6 bases and 9 bases, there was a span of 21 bases. CDR3 size: 16 residues.

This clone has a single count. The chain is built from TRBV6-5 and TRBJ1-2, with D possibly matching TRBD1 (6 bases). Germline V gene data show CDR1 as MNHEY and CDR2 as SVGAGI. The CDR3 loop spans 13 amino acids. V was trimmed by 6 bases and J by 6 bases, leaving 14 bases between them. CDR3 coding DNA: TGTGCCAGCAGAGACAGGAAAGTCGATGGCTACACCTTC. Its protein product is CASRDRKVDGYTF.

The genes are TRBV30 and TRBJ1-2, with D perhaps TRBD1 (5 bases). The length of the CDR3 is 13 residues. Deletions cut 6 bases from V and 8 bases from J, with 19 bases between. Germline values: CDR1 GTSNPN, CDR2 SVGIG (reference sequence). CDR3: CACPPQGLRGYTF. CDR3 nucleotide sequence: TGTGCCTGCCCCCCGCAGGGTTTGAGGGGCTACACCTTC.

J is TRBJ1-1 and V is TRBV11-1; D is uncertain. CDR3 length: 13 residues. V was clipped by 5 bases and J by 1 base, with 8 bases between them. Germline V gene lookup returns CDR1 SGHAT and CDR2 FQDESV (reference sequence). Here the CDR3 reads CASSTHRNTEAFF. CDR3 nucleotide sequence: TGTGCCAGCAGCACACACAGGAACACTGAAGCTTTCTTT.

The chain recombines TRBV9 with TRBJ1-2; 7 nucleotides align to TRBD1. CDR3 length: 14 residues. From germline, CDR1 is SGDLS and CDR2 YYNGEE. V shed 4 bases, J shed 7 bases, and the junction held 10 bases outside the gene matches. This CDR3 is CASSSRQGPPGYTF. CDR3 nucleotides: TGTGCCAGCAGCTCCAGACAGGGTCCCCCTGGCTACACCTTC. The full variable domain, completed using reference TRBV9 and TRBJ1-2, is DSGVTQTPKHLITATGQRVTLRCSPRSGDLSVYWYQQSLDQGLQFLIQYYNGEERAKGNILERFSAQQFPDLHSELNLSSLELGDSALYFCASSSRQGPPGYTFGSGTRLTVV.

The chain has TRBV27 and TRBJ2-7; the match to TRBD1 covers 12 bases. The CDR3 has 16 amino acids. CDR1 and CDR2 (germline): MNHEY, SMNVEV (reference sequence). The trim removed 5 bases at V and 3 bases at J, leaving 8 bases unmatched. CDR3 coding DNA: TGTGCCAGCAGTCCGAGGGACAGGGGGCAATTCTACGAGCAGTACTTC. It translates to CASSPRDRGQFYEQYF.

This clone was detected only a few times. CDR3 sequence: CASSLAGQGEFSTDTQYF. CDR3 coding DNA: TGTGCCAGCAGCTTAGCAGGACAGGGAGAGTTTAGCACAGATACGCAGTATTTT. The chain uses TRBV7-6 and TRBJ2-3, with 8 nucleotides matching TRBD1. The germline gives CDR1 SGHVS, CDR2 FNYEAQ. V was clipped by 0 bases and J by 0 bases; unmatched bases: 8. The CDR3 length is 18 residues.

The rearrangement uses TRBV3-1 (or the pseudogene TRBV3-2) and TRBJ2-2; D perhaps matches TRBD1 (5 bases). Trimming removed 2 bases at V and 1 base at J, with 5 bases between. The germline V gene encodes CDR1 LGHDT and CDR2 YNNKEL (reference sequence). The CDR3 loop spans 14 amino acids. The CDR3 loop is CASSQRGNTGELFF. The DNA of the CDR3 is TGTGCCAGCAGCCAAAGGGGGAACACCGGGGAGCTGTTTTTT.

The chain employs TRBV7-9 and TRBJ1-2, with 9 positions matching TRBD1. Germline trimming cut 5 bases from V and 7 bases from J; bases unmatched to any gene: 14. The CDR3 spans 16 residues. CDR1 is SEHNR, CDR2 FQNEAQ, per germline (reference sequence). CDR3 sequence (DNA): TGTGCCAGCAGCCACCAGACAGGGGGTCTGCAGGGTGGCTACACCTTC. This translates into CASSHQTGGLQGGYTF.

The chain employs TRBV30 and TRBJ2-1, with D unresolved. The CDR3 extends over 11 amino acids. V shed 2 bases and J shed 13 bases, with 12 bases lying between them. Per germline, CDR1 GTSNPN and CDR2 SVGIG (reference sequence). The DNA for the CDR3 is TGTGCCTGGAGTACAGTCGGAATACAGTTCTTC. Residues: CAWSTVGIQFF.

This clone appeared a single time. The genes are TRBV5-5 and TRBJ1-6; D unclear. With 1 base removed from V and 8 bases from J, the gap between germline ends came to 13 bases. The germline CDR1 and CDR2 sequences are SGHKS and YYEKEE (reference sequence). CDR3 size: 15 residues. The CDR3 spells CASSLIPKGDSPLHF. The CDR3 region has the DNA TGTGCCAGCAGCTTGATTCCAAAAGGAGATTCACCCCTCCACTTT.

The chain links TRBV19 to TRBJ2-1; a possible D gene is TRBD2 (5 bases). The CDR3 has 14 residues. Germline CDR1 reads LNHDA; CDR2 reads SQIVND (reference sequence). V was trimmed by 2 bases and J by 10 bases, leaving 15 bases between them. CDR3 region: CASSIPASRREQFF. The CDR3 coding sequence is TGTGCCAGTAGTATACCCGCTAGCCGGCGGGAGCAGTTCTTC.

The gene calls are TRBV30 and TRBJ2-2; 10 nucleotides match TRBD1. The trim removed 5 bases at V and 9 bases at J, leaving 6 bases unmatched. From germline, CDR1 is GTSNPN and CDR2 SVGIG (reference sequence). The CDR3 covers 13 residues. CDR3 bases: TGTGCCTGGGTGGGACAGGGGATAAGGGAGCTGTTTTTT. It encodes CAWVGQGIRELFF.

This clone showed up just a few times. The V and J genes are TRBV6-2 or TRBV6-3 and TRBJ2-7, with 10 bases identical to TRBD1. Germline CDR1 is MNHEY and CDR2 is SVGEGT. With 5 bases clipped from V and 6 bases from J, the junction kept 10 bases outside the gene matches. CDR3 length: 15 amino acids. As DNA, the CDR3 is TGTGCCAGCAGTCCCTTGACAGGGGGCGCGGCCGAGCAGTACTTC. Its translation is CASSPLTGGAAEQYF.

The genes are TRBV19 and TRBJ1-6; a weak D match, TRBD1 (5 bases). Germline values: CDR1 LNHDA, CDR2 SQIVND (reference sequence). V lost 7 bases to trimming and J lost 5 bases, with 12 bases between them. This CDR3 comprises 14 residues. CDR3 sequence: CASMQGGDNSPLHF. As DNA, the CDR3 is TGTGCCAGTATGCAGGGCGGCGATAATTCACCCCTCCACTTT.

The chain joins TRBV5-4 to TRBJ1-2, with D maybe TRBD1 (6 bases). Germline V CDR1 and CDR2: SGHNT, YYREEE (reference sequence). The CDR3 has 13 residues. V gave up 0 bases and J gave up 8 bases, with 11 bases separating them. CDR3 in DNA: TGTGCCAGCAGCTTGGGGGGGCTCCGGGGCTACACCTTC. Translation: CASSLGGLRGYTF.

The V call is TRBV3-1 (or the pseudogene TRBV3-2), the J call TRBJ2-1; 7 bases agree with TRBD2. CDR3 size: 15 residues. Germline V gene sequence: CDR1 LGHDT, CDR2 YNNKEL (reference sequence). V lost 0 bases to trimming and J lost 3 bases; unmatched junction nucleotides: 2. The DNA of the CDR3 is TGTGCCAGCAGCCAAGAACTAGCGAGCTACAATGAGCAGTTCTTC. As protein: CASSQELASYNEQFF.

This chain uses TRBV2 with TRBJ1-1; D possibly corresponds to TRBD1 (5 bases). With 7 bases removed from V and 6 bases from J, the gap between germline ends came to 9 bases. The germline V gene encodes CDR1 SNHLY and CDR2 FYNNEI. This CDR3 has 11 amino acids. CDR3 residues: CASTGKAEAFF. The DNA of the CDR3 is TGTGCCAGCACAGGGAAGGCTGAAGCTTTCTTT.

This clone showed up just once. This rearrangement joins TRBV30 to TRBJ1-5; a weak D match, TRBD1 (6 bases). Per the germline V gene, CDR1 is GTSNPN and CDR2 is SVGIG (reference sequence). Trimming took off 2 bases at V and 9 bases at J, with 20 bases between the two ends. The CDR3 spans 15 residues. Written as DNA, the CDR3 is TGTGCCTGGAGTTCGACCTCCCGAGGGGGGGGGCCCCAGCATTTT. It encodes CAWSSTSRGGGPQHF.

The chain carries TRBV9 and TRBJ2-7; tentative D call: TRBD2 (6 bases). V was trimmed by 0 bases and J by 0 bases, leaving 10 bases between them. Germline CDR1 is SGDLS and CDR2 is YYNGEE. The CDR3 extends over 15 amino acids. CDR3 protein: CASSVGAGSSYEQYF. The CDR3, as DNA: TGTGCCAGCAGCGTAGGGGCGGGGAGCTCCTACGAGCAGTACTTC.

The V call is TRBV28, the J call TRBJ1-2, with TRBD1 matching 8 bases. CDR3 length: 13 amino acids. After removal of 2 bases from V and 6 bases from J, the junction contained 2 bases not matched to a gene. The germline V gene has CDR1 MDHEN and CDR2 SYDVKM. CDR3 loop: CASSLQGANGYTF. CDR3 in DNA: TGTGCCAGCAGTTTACAGGGGGCGAATGGCTACACCTTC.

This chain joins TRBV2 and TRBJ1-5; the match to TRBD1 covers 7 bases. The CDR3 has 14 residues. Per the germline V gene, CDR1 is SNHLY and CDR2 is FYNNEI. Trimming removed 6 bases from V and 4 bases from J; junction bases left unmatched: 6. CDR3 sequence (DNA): TGTGCCAGCAGCCAACTGGACAGGAATCAGCCCCAGCATTTT. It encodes CASSQLDRNQPQHF.

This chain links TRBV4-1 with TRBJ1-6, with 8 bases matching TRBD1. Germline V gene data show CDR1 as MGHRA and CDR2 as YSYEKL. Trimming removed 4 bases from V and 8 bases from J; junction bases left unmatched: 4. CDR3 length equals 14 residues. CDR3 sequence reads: CASSRDRGDSPLHF. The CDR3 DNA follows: TGCGCCAGCAGCCGAGACAGGGGAGATTCACCCCTCCACTTT.

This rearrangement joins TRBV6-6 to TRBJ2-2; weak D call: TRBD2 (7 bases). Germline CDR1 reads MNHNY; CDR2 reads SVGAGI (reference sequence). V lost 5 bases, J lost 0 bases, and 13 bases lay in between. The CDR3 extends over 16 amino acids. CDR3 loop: CASSRAGATNTGELFF. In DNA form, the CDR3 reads TGTGCCAGCAGTAGGGCGGGGGCGACGAACACCGGGGAGCTGTTTTTT.

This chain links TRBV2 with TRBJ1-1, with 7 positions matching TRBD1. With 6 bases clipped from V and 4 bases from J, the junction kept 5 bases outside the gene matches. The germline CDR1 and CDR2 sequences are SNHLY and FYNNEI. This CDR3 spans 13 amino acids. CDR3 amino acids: CASRRDSGTEAFF. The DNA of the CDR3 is TGTGCCAGCAGGAGGGACAGCGGCACTGAAGCTTTCTTT.

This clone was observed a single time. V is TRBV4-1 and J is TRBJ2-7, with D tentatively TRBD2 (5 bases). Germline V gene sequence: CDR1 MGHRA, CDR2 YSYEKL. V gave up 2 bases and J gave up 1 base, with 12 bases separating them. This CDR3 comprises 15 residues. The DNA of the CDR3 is TGCGCCAGCAGCCAAAACCCGGGGAATTCCTACGAGCAGTACTTC. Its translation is CASSQNPGNSYEQYF.

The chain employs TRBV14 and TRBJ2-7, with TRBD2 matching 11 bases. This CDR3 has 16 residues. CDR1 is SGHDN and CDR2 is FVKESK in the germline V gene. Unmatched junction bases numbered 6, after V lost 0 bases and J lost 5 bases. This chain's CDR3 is CASSQDRLAGLDEQYF. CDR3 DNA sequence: TGTGCCAGCAGCCAAGATCGACTAGCGGGATTGGACGAGCAGTACTTC.

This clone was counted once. In nucleotides, the CDR3 is TGTGCCAGCAGCTTAGCCAGGGGCGCCGGGCAAGAGACCCAGTACTTC. Protein: CASSLARGAGQETQYF. The J gene is TRBJ2-5, the V gene TRBV7-9; maybe TRBD1 (6 bases). This CDR3 contains 16 residues. Germline CDR1 SEHNR, CDR2 FQNEAQ (reference sequence). The germline V and J ends were trimmed by 0 bases and 2 bases, with 13 bases remaining between them.

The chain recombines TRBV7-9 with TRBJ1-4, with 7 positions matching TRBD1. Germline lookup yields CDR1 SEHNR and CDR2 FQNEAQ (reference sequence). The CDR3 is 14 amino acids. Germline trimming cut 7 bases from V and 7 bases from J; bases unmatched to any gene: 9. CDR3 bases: TGTGCCAGCATCCCAACGGGACAGATTGAAAAACTGTTTTTT. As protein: CASIPTGQIEKLFF.

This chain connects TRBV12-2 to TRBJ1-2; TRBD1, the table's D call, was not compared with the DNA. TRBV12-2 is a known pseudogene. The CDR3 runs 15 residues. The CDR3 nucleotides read TGTGCAAGTCGCTTAGGTGAGGGGGACGCTAAGGGCTACACCTTC. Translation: CASRLGEGDAKGYTF.

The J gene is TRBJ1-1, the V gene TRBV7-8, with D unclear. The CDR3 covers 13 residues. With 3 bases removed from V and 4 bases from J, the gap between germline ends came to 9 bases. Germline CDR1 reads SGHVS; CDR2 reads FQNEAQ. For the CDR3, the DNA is TGTGCCAGCAGCTTCCAGGTGGGCACTGAAGCTTTCTTT. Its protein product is CASSFQVGTEAFF.